This T cell receptor (beta chain) is from a study of T cell changes during pregnancy in multiple sclerosis. Germline V gene lookup returns CDR1 SSHAT and CDR2 FNYEAQ (reference sequence). Trimming pared 3 bases from V and 2 bases from J, leaving 13 bases between. The CDR3 loop spans 15 amino acids. The protocol was immunoSEQ multiplex PCR, while the TCRdb copy is restricted to in-frame clones and leaves out a portion. This sample has approximately 42,000 clones; about 85% occur once, and the top ten carry 0.55% to 0.75%. The chain has TRBV7-7 and TRBJ2-5; D may be TRBD2 (7 bases). Sequenced here: CD4+ T cells from peripheral blood mononuclear cells, sampled before pregnancy. The clonotype comes from a female donor with multiple sclerosis, enrolled in a pregnancy study. CDR3 protein: CASSFRGAPQETQYF. The CDR3 bases are TGTGCCAGCAGCTTCCGGGGGGCTCCACAAGAGACCCAGTACTTC.